Below, 24 T cell receptor beta chains from the same sample are listed, as sequenced in a study of T cells in Graves' hyperthyroidism and ophthalmopathy (dated by TCRdb to between 2018 and 2021). Receptor amplification or capture employed multiplex PCR. The sequencer listed for this sample is Illumina HiSeq 2000. Amplification of TCR beta CDR3 regions was carried out from RNA transcripts. A first-round RT-PCR of the TCR CDR3 used the HTBI primer set with the Qiagen OneStep RT-PCR kit. TCRdb reran the public reads through fastp at Q25 and MiXCR, keeping productive beta chains. Every entry covers one CDR3 protein and lists the most common genes and DNA from its rows. Across this sample there are under 300,000 distinct CDR3 sequences, with approximately 20% seen only once. The ten most abundant clones make up around two thirds of the sample. The sequenced sample consisted of blood. Source of these receptors: a man younger than 45 with Graves' ophthalmopathy.

This chain uses TRBV28 with TRBJ1-2; a possible D gene is TRBD1 (6 bases). Trimming stripped 3 bases from V and 8 bases from J, with 13 bases between. The CDR3 extends over 13 amino acids. Germline CDR1 MDHEN, CDR2 SYDVKM. CDR3 coding DNA: TGTGCCAGCAGTTTGGCAGGGGCTAGAGGCTACACCTTC. Its protein product is CASSLAGARGYTF.

This clonotype was seen a few times. This rearrangement joins TRBV5-1 to TRBJ1-2; TRBD1 agrees at 8 bases. CDR3 length equals 14 residues. Germline trimming cut 7 bases from V and 0 bases from J; bases unmatched to any gene: 5. The germline V gene encodes CDR1 SGHRS and CDR2 YFSETQ. The CDR3, as DNA: TGCGCCAGCGGAGAACAGGGGGCTAACTATGGCTACACCTTC. Translation gives CASGEQGANYGYTF.

This clonotype was counted only a few times. V gene TRBV19 combines with J gene TRBJ1-3; the D is unclear. V lost 4 bases, J lost 2 bases, and 18 bases lay in between. Germline V gives CDR1 LNHDA, CDR2 SQIVND (reference sequence). The CDR3 totals 17 residues. The CDR3 spells CASSTDFQQMTGNTIYF. CDR3 nucleotides: TGTGCCAGTAGTACCGACTTCCAGCAGATGACTGGAAACACCATATATTTT.

The chain uses TRBV28 and TRBJ2-6; 9 nucleotides agree with TRBD1. In germline, CDR1 is MDHEN, CDR2 SYDVKM. Losses at the gene ends were 1 base for V and 0 bases for J; bases not matched to a gene: 7. The length of the CDR3 is 19 residues. In DNA, the CDR3 is TGTGCCAGCAGTTTATTGGGACAGGGCCCTAGCTCTGGGGCCAACGTCCTGACTTTC. As protein: CASSLLGQGPSSGANVLTF.

On this clonotype: One junction end disagrees with the germline gene, perhaps due to a read error. The V gene is TRBV6-9, the J gene TRBJ2-3; D gene ambiguous. CDR1 is MNHGY, CDR2 SVAAGI, per germline. The CDR3 runs 15 residues. CDR3 protein: CVSSYSSGSTDTQYF. CDR3 bases: TGTGTCAGCAGTTACAGCTCCGGTAGCACAGATACGCAGTATTTT.

This clonotype was seen only a few times. The chain links TRBV11-3 to TRBJ2-3; 7 bases agree with TRBD2. The CDR3 is made up of 21 amino acids. Germline CDR1 and CDR2: SGHNT and YENEEA. V shed 1 base and J 4 bases; nucleotides not matched to a gene: 23. The CDR3 DNA reads TGTGCCAGCAGCTTAGGTTATCGGTGGGCCAGCGGGGCCCCCTTTCCAGATACGCAGTATTTT. This encodes CASSLGYRWASGAPFPDTQYF.

This clonotype turned up a few times. V is TRBV27 and J is TRBJ2-7; D might be TRBD2 (6 bases). The V and J ends lost 6 bases and 5 bases respectively, with 17 bases between them. This CDR3 has 14 residues. Germline loops: CDR1 MNHEY, CDR2 SMNVEV (reference sequence). The CDR3 nucleotides are TGTGCCAGCAGATACGGGAGAAACCCCCACGAGCAGTACTTC. Translating it yields CASRYGRNPHEQYF.

This clonotype was recorded many times. This sequence joins TRBV7-8 and TRBJ2-3; 8 bases align to TRBD2. Trimming at V came to 1 base and at J to 0 bases, leaving 3 bases not matched to a gene. The CDR3 totals 16 residues. Germline V gene sequence: CDR1 SGHVS, CDR2 FQNEAQ. The CDR3 region is CASSLGASGSTDTQYF. The CDR3, as DNA: TGTGCCAGCAGCTTAGGGGCTAGCGGGAGCACAGATACGCAGTATTTT.

The chain couples TRBV24-1 to TRBJ1-2, with TRBD1 matching over 7 bases. Germline assignment: CDR1 KGHDR and CDR2 SFDVKD. V shed 2 bases and J 4 bases; nucleotides not matched to a gene: 3. The CDR3 is 14 residues long. DNA for the CDR3: TGTGCCACCAGTGATTCGGGGACAGTCTATGGCTACACCTTC. Its protein product is CATSDSGTVYGYTF.

A remark on this clonotype: A much larger clone differs from this one at a single base, so this may be a read error. This chain uses TRBV3-1 with TRBJ1-5, with 8 bases that match TRBD1. V lost 1 base to trimming and J lost 6 bases; unmatched junction nucleotides: 5. This CDR3 comprises 15 residues. Germline V gives CDR1 LGHDT, CDR2 YNNKEL (reference sequence). DNA for the CDR3: TGTGCCAGCAGCCAAGGTACAGGGGGGAGTCAGCCCCAGCATTTT. It encodes CASSQGTGGSQPQHF. The entire variable domain, with the rest obtained from reference TRBV3-1 and TRBJ1-5, is as follows: DTAVSQTPKYLVTQMGNDKSIKCEQNLGHDTMYWYKQDSKKFLKIMFSYNNKELIINETVPNRFSPKSPDKAHLNLHINSLELGDSAVYFCASSQGTGGSQPQHFGDGTRLSIL.

The chain uses TRBV27 and TRBJ2-1; D remains unclear. The CDR3 has 15 residues. Trimming removed 5 bases from V and 0 bases from J, with 11 bases in between. Germline CDR1 MNHEY, CDR2 SMNVEV (reference sequence). The CDR3 spells CASSPGSPSYNEQFF. CDR3 in DNA: TGTGCCAGCAGTCCCGGTAGTCCCTCCTACAATGAGCAGTTCTTC.

This clonotype came up many times. V gene TRBV2 combines with J gene TRBJ1-5, with D unclear. Germline loops: CDR1 SNHLY, CDR2 FYNNEI. V was cut by 1 base and J by 4 bases, with 8 bases left in between. This CDR3 has 14 residues. The CDR3 is CASSEVQANQPQHF. As DNA, the CDR3 is TGTGCCAGCAGTGAAGTGCAGGCAAATCAGCCCCAGCATTTT.

J is TRBJ2-2 and V is TRBV3-1; 11 nucleotides agree with TRBD2. J was trimmed by 7 bases and V by 1 base; bases with no gene match: 8. Germline CDR1 reads LGHDT; CDR2 reads YNNKEL (reference sequence). The CDR3 length is 17 residues. This chain's CDR3 is CASSQATSGVGNGELFF. The DNA for the CDR3 is TGTGCCAGCAGCCAAGCGACTAGCGGGGTCGGAAACGGGGAGCTGTTTTTT.

This clonotype was seen repeatedly, ten times or more. This chain connects TRBV6-1 to TRBJ2-1, with D possibly being TRBD2 (5 bases). The CDR3 covers 16 residues. In germline, CDR1 is MNHNS, CDR2 SASEGT. Deletions cut 7 bases from V and 4 bases from J, with 20 bases between. For the CDR3, the DNA is TGTGCCAGCACTGCTTTAAGCGGAGGCAGTTACAATGAGCAGTTCTTC. It is translated as CASTALSGGSYNEQFF.

This clonotype has just a few counts. This chain joins TRBV18 and TRBJ1-1; D not certain. The germline gives CDR1 KGHSH, CDR2 LQKENI. The CDR3 spans 18 residues. V lost 0 bases and J lost 1, with 18 bases in between. For the CDR3, the DNA is TGTGCCAGCTCACCACCGGTGGCAGAACGGTTGGGGAACACTGAAGCTTTCTTT. It is translated as CASSPPVAERLGNTEAFF.

V usage is TRBV5-1 and J usage is TRBJ2-3, with D perhaps TRBD1 or TRBD2 (6 bases each). V was shortened by 6 bases and J by 4 bases, with 18 bases between the two germline ends. This CDR3 spans 15 amino acids. CDR1 is SGHRS, CDR2 YFSETQ, per germline. Here the CDR3 reads CASMLKGDSPDTQYF. The CDR3 region has the DNA TGCGCCAGCATGCTGAAGGGGGACTCCCCAGATACGCAGTATTTT.

This clonotype was counted only a few times. The chain uses TRBV20-1 and TRBJ2-2; D uncertain. Deletions cut 0 bases from V and 4 bases from J, with 12 bases between. CDR3 length equals 15 residues. Germline CDR1 is DFQATT and CDR2 is SNEGSKA (reference sequence). The CDR3 DNA sequence: TGCAGTGCTAGAGATTCGGCAGGCGGCACCGGGGAGCTGTTTTTT. Its translation: CSARDSAGGTGELFF.

The chain has TRBV12-3 or TRBV12-4 and TRBJ1-4; D not resolved. V lost 2 bases and J 0 bases, leaving 10 bases between the germline ends. This CDR3 is 16 amino acids long. CDR3 bases: TGTGCCAGCAGTTTACACGCAGCTACAACTAATGAAAAACTGTTTTTT. It is translated as CASSLHAATTNEKLFF.

The gene calls are TRBV27 and TRBJ2-3; no definite D call. Germline values: CDR1 MNHEY, CDR2 SMNVEV (reference sequence). The length of the CDR3 is 12 residues. The ends were cut back, 3 bases at V and 5 bases at J, with 6 bases in the middle. CDR3 in DNA: TGTGCCAGCAGTTTGAACGAAGATACGCAGTATTTT. Protein: CASSLNEDTQYF.

The sample holds many counts of this clonotype. This chain connects TRBV3-1 to TRBJ1-1; no clear D gene. The length of the CDR3 is 14 residues. Between the trimmed V and J ends, which lost 3 bases and 1 base, there was a span of 9 bases. Germline loops: CDR1 LGHDT, CDR2 YNNKEL (reference sequence). The CDR3 bases are TGTGCCAGCAGCCAGATACGAAAGAACACTGAAGCTTTCTTT. Residues: CASSQIRKNTEAFF. Supplemented by reference TRBV3-1 and TRBJ1-1, the full variable domain reads DTAVSQTPKYLVTQMGNDKSIKCEQNLGHDTMYWYKQDSKKFLKIMFSYNNKELIINETVPNRFSPKSPDKAHLNLHINSLELGDSAVYFCASSQIRKNTEAFFGQGTRLTVV.

The chain employs TRBV12-3 or TRBV12-4 and TRBJ2-7; D is possibly TRBD2 (5 bases). V lost 5 bases and J lost 0, with 11 bases in between. CDR3 size: 14 residues. The CDR3: CASSRRGSSYEQYF. CDR3 sequence (DNA): TGTGCCAGCAGTCGCCGAGGGAGCTCCTACGAGCAGTACTTC.

This chain uses TRBV29-1 with TRBJ1-1, with TRBD1 matching 8 bases. Per germline, CDR1 SQVTM and CDR2 ANQGSEA. V was pared by 0 bases and J by 2 bases, with 2 bases of the junction left unmatched. There are 14 residues in the CDR3. The CDR3 loop reads CSVEEGTGNTEAFF. CDR3 DNA: TGCAGCGTTGAAGAAGGGACAGGCAACACTGAAGCTTTCTTT.

The chain is built from TRBV6-1 and TRBJ2-1; D may be TRBD2 (6 bases). The V end lost 7 bases, the J end lost 6 bases, and 10 bases lay between the germline ends. The CDR3 is 12 residues long. Germline V gene lookup returns CDR1 MNHNS and CDR2 SASEGT. The CDR3 nucleotides are TGTGCCAGCACTGGGACTTCCAATGAGCAGTTCTTC. It encodes CASTGTSNEQFF.

The chain combines TRBV6-1 with TRBJ2-4; TRBD2 matches 15 bases. This CDR3 comprises 21 residues. Looked up from germline, CDR1 is MNHNS and CDR2 is SASEGT. With V trimmed by 1 base and J by 1 base, 11 bases remained unmatched. DNA for the CDR3: TGTGCCAGCAGTGAAGATCTGGGACTAGCGGGAGGTGTGAAGGCCAAAAACATTCAGTACTTC. Protein sequence: CASSEDLGLAGGVKAKNIQYF.